The source of this TCR beta chain is a study of shared clonotypes between healthy human individuals. Adult Caucasians living in Nashville, Tennessee made up all of the donors. CDR3 length: 16 amino acids. Germline CDR1 SGHVS, CDR2 FNYEAQ. The germline V and J ends were trimmed by 0 bases and 6 bases, with 15 bases remaining between them. Generated by immunoSEQ multiplex PCR, the TCRdb table keeps only in-frame clones and is missing some. The sample shows more than 400,000 clones, around 73% of them seen only once. The receptor was derived from a woman between 40 and 50 years old in good health. Some clones in this sample may be carry-over from other donors' samples. The sequenced sample consisted of PBMCs. This rearrangement joins TRBV7-6 to TRBJ2-4, with D perhaps matching TRBD2 (6 bases). Here the CDR3 DNA reads TGTGCCAGCAGCTTAGCGAGTCGCCACGGGGGAAACATTCAGTACTTC. The encoded protein is CASSLASRHGGNIQYF.